A single sample gave rise to the 20 T cell receptor beta chains below, sequenced in a study of T cells in Graves' hyperthyroidism and ophthalmopathy. TCR beta CDR3 regions were amplified from RNA. Using the HTBI primer set, a first-round RT-PCR was run on the TCR CDR3. TCRdb reanalysed the multiplex PCR reads using MiXCR and keeps one entry per CDR3 protein. Of around 600,000 distinct CDR3 sequences in the sample, approximately 14% were seen once. The sequencing input was blood. These receptor sequences come from a woman aged 45-59 years with Graves' ophthalmopathy.

This clonotype was seen a handful of times. The CDR3 DNA sequence: TGTGCCAGCAGCCGAGGTTTATACGCGCGTGAGACCCAGTACTTC. This encodes CASSRGLYARETQYF. The rearrangement joins TRBV14 to TRBJ2-5; D gene ambiguous. Germline-derived CDR1 and CDR2 are SGHDN and FVKESK. The V end was cut by 4 bases, the J end by 5 bases, with 17 bases between. CDR3 length: 15 residues.

This clonotype was observed a few times. This sequence joins TRBV29-1 and TRBJ2-2; 13 bases agree with TRBD2. Germline trimming cut 7 bases from V and 5 bases from J; bases unmatched to any gene: 10. The germline gives CDR1 SQVTM, CDR2 ANQGSEA. The CDR3 loop spans 16 amino acids. The CDR3 region has the DNA TGCAGCGCCCGAGGACTAGCGGGAGTTATGACCGGGGAGCTGTTTTTT. Translation: CSARGLAGVMTGELFF.

This clonotype was seen repeatedly, ten times or more. The V and J genes are TRBV11-3 and TRBJ2-1, with D maybe TRBD1 (5 bases). The CDR3 runs 18 residues. Germline-derived CDR1 and CDR2 are SGHNT and YENEEA. Between the trimmed V and J ends, which lost 5 bases and 2 bases, there was a span of 22 bases. CDR3 DNA sequence: TGTGCCAGCAGCCCCTACCGGAGCATCCAGGGAACCTACAATGAGCAGTTCTTC. Translated: CASSPYRSIQGTYNEQFF.

This clonotype was recorded at least ten times. The chain combines TRBV3-1 with TRBJ2-3; no reliable D call. Germline CDR1 LGHDT, CDR2 YNNKEL (reference sequence). The V gene lost 3 bases and the J gene lost 1 base, with 8 bases spanning the gap. CDR3 length: 14 residues. DNA of the CDR3: TGTGCCAGCAGCCACCGACAACGCACAGATACGCAGTATTTT. It translates to CASSHRQRTDTQYF.

In its sample, this clonotype was seen a few times. The genes are TRBV6-1 and TRBJ2-1, with 11 nucleotides matching TRBD2. The J segment lost 2 bases and the V segment lost 9 bases, leaving 9 bases of the junction unmatched. Germline-derived CDR1 and CDR2 are MNHNS and SASEGT. The CDR3 consists of 16 residues. The CDR3 sequence is CASIKLAGVTYNEQFF. DNA for the CDR3: TGTGCCAGTATAAAACTAGCGGGAGTGACCTACAATGAGCAGTTCTTC.

This clonotype was counted ten times or more. The chain couples TRBV5-1 to TRBJ1-1, with TRBD1 as a possible D gene (6 bases). Germline V gene lookup returns CDR1 SGHRS and CDR2 YFSETQ. Trimming removed 0 bases from V and 1 base from J, with 10 bases in between. The CDR3 is 15 amino acids. CDR3 nucleotide sequence: TGCGCCAGCAGCTTGGTTCCAGGGGCGAACACTGAAGCTTTCTTT. It translates to CASSLVPGANTEAFF.

This clonotype was seen a handful of times. The rearrangement links TRBV6-9 to TRBJ2-7; 11 nucleotides agree with TRBD2. The V gene's germline CDR1 is MNHGY and CDR2 SVAAGI. After removal of 4 bases from V and 2 bases from J, the junction contained 13 bases not matched to a gene. CDR3 size: 18 residues. The CDR3 DNA reads as TGTGCCAGCAGTTTTTTTCCCTTACTAGCGGGAGCTACCTACGAGCAGTACTTC. It encodes CASSFFPLLAGATYEQYF.

The table lists this clonotype with many counts. The V gene is TRBV28, the J gene TRBJ2-5; no clear D gene. Looked up from germline, CDR1 is MDHEN and CDR2 is SYDVKM. Trimming left V 6 bases short and J 6 bases short, with 23 bases between. CDR3 length equals 16 residues. For the CDR3, the DNA is TGTGCCAGCAGCTTTACCCCGGGTGGTGAAAGTAAGACCCAGTACTTC. This codes for CASSFTPGGESKTQYF.

The chain has TRBV12-3 or TRBV12-4 and TRBJ2-2, with 7 bases aligning to TRBD1. The CDR3 runs to 15 residues. The trim removed 3 bases at V and 5 bases at J, leaving 6 bases unmatched. For the CDR3, the DNA is TGTGCCAGCAGTTTTTTGGGACAGCAGACCGGGGAGCTGTTTTTT. Translating gives CASSFLGQQTGELFF.

The J gene is TRBJ2-1, the V gene TRBV28; TRBD2 matches at 7 bases. V lost 6 bases and J lost 10; bases outside the gene matches: 12. Germline V gene lookup returns CDR1 MDHEN and CDR2 SYDVKM. The CDR3 runs 14 residues. In nucleotides, the CDR3 is TGTGCCAGCAGCCGAGTGACTAGCCCCCCCGAGCAGTTCTTC. Its protein is CASSRVTSPPEQFF.

About this clonotype: The junction differs from germline at one of its ends, possibly a read error. The DNA for the CDR3 is TGTGCCAACAGTTTTGGGCAGGGGAGTAATTACGAGCAGTACTTC. It encodes CANSFGQGSNYEQYF. The V call is TRBV12-3 or TRBV12-4, the J call TRBJ2-7; perhaps TRBD1 as D (6 bases). The CDR3 is made up of 15 amino acids.

Ten or more counts support this clonotype. The V and J genes are TRBV28 and TRBJ2-1, with D maybe TRBD2 (5 bases). The CDR3 covers 14 residues. Germline values: CDR1 MDHEN, CDR2 SYDVKM. Trimming took off 7 bases at V and 7 bases at J, with 17 bases between the two ends. CDR3 amino acids: CASNGGVLRNEQFF. The CDR3 DNA sequence: TGTGCCAGCAATGGAGGAGTCCTCCGGAATGAGCAGTTCTTC.

In its sample, this clonotype was seen many times. The V and J genes are TRBV11-2 and TRBJ2-7; D is uncertain. Germline assignment: CDR1 SGHAT and CDR2 FQNNGV. The V gene lost 5 bases and the J gene lost 6 bases, with 11 bases spanning the gap. This CDR3 comprises 12 residues. In nucleotides, the CDR3 is TGTGCCAGCAGCATGTCTATAGGCGAGCAGTACTTC. Translating gives CASSMSIGEQYF. The whole variable domain, filled in from reference TRBV11-2 and TRBJ2-7, reads EAGVAQSPRYKIIEKRQSVAFWCNPISGHATLYWYQQILGQGPKLLIQFQNNGVVDDSQLPKDRFSAERLKGVDSTLKIQPAKLEDSAVYLCASSMSIGEQYFGPGTRLTVT.

The chain combines TRBV13 with TRBJ2-1; 14 nucleotides line up with TRBD2. J lost 6 bases, V lost 5 bases, and 18 bases had no gene match. The CDR3 length is 20 residues. Germline lookup yields CDR1 PRHDT and CDR2 FYEKMQ (reference sequence). The CDR3 spells CASSPRIGLAGGGVGNEQFF. The CDR3 region has the DNA TGTGCCAGCAGCCCCCGAATTGGACTAGCGGGAGGAGGGGTGGGCAATGAGCAGTTCTTC. Using reference TRBV13 and TRBJ2-1 for the parts outside the CDR3, the full variable domain is AAGVIQSPRHLIKEKRETATLKCYPIPRHDTVYWYQQGPGQDPQFLISFYEKMQSDKGSIPDRFSAQQFSDYHSELNMSSLELGDSALYFCASSPRIGLAGGGVGNEQFFGPGTRLTVL.

On this clonotype: As the CDR3 is not closed by the conserved phenylalanine or tryptophan, this likely results from a read error. This chain joins TRBV29-1 and TRBJ2-3; D is ambiguous. CDR3 length equals 16 residues. Per the germline V gene, CDR1 is SQVTM and CDR2 is ANQGSEA. The ends were cut back, 3 bases at V and 2 bases at J, with 18 bases in the middle. This CDR3 reads CSVDRYQANPTDTQYS. The CDR3 nucleotides are TGCAGCGTTGATCGATACCAGGCGAATCCCACAGATACGCAGTATTCT.

At least ten counts were recorded for this clonotype. The CDR3 DNA follows: TGTGCCAGCAGTATCACAGACAGGGTCTTCTATGGCTACACCTTC. It is translated as CASSITDRVFYGYTF. The chain uses TRBV28 and TRBJ1-2; 7 bases are a match to TRBD1. The CDR3 spans 15 residues. V was pared by 5 bases and J by 4 bases, with 10 bases of the junction left unmatched. Germline V gene sequence: CDR1 MDHEN, CDR2 SYDVKM.

This clonotype was seen repeatedly, ten times or more. The chain couples TRBV7-2 to TRBJ1-5; D remains unclear. V was clipped by 5 bases and J by 0 bases, with 5 bases between them. CDR1 and CDR2 (germline): SGHTA, FQGNSA. The CDR3 has 13 residues. This chain's CDR3 is CASSPHSNQPQHF. For the CDR3, the DNA is TGTGCCAGCAGCCCCCATAGCAATCAGCCCCAGCATTTT.

This sequence joins TRBV10-3 and TRBJ2-1; TRBD1 agrees at 7 bases. The CDR3 loop spans 14 amino acids. The germline V gene encodes CDR1 ENHRY and CDR2 SYGVKD. With 6 bases clipped from V and 2 bases from J, the junction kept 4 bases outside the gene matches. The CDR3 DNA follows: TGTGCCATCAGACAGGGGAAAACCTACAATGAGCAGTTCTTC. This translates into CAIRQGKTYNEQFF.

This clonotype was observed a few times. The CDR3 loop is CASSLVGALVADTQYF. CDR3 nucleotides: TGTGCCAGCAGCTTAGTGGGAGCTTTAGTAGCAGATACGCAGTATTTT. The rearrangement links TRBV7-6 to TRBJ2-3; weak D call: TRBD2 (5 bases). The germline V gene has CDR1 SGHVS and CDR2 FNYEAQ. V was pared by 1 base and J by 4 bases, with 15 bases between. This CDR3 is built from 16 residues. Full variable domain (missing parts from reference TRBV7-6 and TRBJ2-3): GAGVSQSPRYKVTKRGQDVALRCDPISGHVSLYWYRQALGQGPEFLTYFNYEAQQDKSGLPNDRFSAERPEGSISTLTIQRTEQRDSAMYRCASSLVGALVADTQYFGPGTRLTVL.

This clonotype has at least ten counts. The J gene is TRBJ1-1, the V gene TRBV20-1; D call uncertain. V was pared by 3 bases and J by 0 bases, with 5 bases between. Germline V CDR1 and CDR2: DFQATT, SNEGSKA (reference sequence). CDR3 length equals 12 residues. DNA of the CDR3: TGCAGTGCTAGCAGCATGAACACTGAAGCTTTCTTT. The encoded protein is CSASSMNTEAFF.